This TCR beta chain was sequenced for a study of PD-1 blockade in classical Hodgkin lymphoma. Study overall: Patients were administered nivolumab (3 mg/kg intravenously) every 2 weeks. Whole-study findings and limits: TCR diversity in CD4+, not CD8+, cells rose significantly by C4D1.

The time point: cycle 4 day 1 (C4D1), after less than 7 weeks of nivolumab. Each patient relapsed following autologous stem cell transplantation, and prior brentuximab vedotin exposure differed. CDR1 SGHVS and CDR2 FQNEAQ come from the germline V gene. The CDR3 contains 20 residues. With 1 base clipped from V and 3 bases from J, the junction kept 13 bases outside the gene matches. Remarks on this clone: Its target is unknown.

The method was immunoSEQ multiplex PCR; TCRdb's version includes in-frame clones alone and lacks a portion of them. The profile shows 25,000 to 35,000 clones, 65% to 80% of them singletons. V gene TRBV7-8 combines with J gene TRBJ1-6; 9 positions agree with TRBD1. The origin of this receptor is a human donor with classical Hodgkin lymphoma. Sequencing was performed on peripheral blood mononuclear cells (PBMCs), taken before the fourth cycle of nivolumab. CDR3 region: CASSLEGRQGGTVYNSPLHF. The CDR3 region has the DNA TGTGCCAGCAGCTTAGAAGGTCGACAGGGGGGGACAGTCTATAATTCACCCCTCCACTTT. The full variable domain, its missing parts supplied by reference TRBV7-8 and TRBJ1-6, is GAGVSQSPRYKVAKRGQDVALRCDPISGHVSLFWYQQALGQGPEFLTYFQNEAQLDKSGLPSDRFFAERPEGSVSTLKIQRTQQEDSAVYLCASSLEGRQGGTVYNSPLHFGNGTRLTVT.